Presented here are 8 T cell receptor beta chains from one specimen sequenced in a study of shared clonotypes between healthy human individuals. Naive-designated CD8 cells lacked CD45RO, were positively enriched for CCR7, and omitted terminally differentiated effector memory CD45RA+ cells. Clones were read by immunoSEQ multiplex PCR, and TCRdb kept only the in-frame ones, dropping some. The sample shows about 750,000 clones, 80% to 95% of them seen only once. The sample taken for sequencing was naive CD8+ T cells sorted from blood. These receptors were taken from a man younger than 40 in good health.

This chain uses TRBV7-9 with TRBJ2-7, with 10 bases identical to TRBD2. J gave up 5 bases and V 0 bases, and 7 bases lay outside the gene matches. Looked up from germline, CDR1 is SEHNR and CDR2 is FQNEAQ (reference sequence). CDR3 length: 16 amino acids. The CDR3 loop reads CASSLASTSGTHEQYF. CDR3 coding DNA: TGTGCCAGCAGCTTAGCTAGTACTAGCGGGACCCACGAGCAGTACTTC.

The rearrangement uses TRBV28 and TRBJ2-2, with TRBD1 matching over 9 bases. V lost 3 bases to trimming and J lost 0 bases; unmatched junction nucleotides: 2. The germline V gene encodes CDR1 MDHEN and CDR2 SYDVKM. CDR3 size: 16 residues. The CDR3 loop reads CASSLGQGPNTGELFF. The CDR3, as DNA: TGTGCCAGCAGTTTGGGACAGGGTCCGAACACCGGGGAGCTGTTTTTT.

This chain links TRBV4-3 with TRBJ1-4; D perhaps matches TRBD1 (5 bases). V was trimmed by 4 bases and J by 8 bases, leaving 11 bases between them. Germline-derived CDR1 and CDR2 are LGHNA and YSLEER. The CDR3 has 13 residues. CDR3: CASSPSGEEKLFF. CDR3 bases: TGCGCCAGCAGCCCATCGGGGGAGGAAAAACTGTTTTTT.

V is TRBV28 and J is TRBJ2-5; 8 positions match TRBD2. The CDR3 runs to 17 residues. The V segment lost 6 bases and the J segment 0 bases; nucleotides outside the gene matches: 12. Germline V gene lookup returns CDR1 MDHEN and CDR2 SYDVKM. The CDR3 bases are TGTGCCAGCAGAACCAGCAGGGCGGGGGGATACCAAGAGACCCAGTACTTC. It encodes CASRTSRAGGYQETQYF.

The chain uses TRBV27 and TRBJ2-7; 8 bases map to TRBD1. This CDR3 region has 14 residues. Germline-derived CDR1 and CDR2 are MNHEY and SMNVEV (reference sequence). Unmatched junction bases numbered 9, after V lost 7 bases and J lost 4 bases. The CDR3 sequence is CASKKTGGSYEQYF. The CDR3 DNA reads TGTGCCAGCAAAAAAACAGGGGGATCGTACGAGCAGTACTTC.

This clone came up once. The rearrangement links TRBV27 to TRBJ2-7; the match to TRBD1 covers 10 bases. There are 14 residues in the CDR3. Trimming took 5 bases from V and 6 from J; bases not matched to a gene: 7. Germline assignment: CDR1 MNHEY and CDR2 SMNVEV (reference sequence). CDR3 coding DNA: TGTGCCAGCAGTCCTGACAGGGGGCGCACCGAGCAGTACTTC. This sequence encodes CASSPDRGRTEQYF.

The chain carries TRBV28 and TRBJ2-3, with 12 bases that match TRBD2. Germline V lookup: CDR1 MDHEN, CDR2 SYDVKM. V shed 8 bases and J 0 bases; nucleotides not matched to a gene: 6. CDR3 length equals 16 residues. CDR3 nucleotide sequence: TGTGCCAGCTTCTACGGGACTAGCGGGAGCACAGATACGCAGTATTTT. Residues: CASFYGTSGSTDTQYF.

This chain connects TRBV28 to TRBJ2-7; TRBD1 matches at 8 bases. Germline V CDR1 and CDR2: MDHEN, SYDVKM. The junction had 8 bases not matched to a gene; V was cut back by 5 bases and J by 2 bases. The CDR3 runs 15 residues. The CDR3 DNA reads TGTGCCAGCAGTGGACAGGGACCCCCGACCTACGAGCAGTACTTC. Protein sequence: CASSGQGPPTYEQYF.